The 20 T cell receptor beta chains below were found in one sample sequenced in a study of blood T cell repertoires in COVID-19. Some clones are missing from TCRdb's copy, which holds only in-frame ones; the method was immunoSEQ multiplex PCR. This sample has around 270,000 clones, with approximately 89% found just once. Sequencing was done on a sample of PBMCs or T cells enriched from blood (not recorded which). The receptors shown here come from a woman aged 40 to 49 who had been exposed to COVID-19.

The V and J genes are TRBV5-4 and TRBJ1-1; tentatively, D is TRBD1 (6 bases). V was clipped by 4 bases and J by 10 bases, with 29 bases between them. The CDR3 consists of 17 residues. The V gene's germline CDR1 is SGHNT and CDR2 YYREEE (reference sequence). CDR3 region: CASSHLKEQGKAFRAFF. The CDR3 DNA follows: TGTGCCAGCAGCCATCTAAAGGAACAGGGAAAGGCGTTCCGAGCTTTCTTT. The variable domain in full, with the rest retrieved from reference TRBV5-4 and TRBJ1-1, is ETGVTQSPTHLIKTRGQQVTLRCSSQSGHNTVSWYQQALGQGPQFIFQYYREEENGRGNFPPRFSGLQFPNYSSELNVNALELDDSALYLCASSHLKEQGKAFRAFFGQGTRLTVV.

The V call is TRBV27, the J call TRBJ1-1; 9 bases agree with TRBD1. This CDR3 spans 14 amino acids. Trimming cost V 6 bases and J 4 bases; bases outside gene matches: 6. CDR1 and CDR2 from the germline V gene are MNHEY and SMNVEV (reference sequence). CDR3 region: CASRRTGVTTEAFF. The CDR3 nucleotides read TGTGCCAGCAGACGGACAGGGGTTACCACTGAAGCTTTCTTT.

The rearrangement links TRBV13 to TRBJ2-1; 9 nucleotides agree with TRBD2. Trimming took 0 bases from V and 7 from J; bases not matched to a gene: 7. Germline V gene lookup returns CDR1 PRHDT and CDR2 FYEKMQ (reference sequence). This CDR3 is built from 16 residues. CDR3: CASSLGPSGIRNEQFF. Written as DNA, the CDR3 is TGTGCCAGCAGCTTAGGACCTAGCGGGATAAGAAATGAGCAGTTCTTC.

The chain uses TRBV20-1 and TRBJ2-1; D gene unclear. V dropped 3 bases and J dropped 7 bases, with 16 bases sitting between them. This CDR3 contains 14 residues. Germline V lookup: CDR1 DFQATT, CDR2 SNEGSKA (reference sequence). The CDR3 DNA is TGCAGTGCTAGTCATGTTAACCTACTAAATGAGCAGTTCTTC. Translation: CSASHVNLLNEQFF.

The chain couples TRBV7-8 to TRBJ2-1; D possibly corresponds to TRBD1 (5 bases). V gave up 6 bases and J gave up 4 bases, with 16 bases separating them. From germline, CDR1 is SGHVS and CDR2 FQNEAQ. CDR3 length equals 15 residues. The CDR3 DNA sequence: TGTGCCAGCAGTTCATGGCAGGGTTCGTACAATGAGCAGTTCTTC. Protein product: CASSSWQGSYNEQFF.

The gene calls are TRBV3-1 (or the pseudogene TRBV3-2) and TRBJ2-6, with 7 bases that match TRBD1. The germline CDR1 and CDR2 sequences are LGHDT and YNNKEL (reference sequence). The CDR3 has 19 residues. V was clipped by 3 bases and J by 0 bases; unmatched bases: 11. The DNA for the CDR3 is TGTGCCAGCAGCCACCTGACAGGGAAGGGGAGCTCTGGGGCCAACGTCCTGACTTTC. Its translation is CASSHLTGKGSSGANVLTF.

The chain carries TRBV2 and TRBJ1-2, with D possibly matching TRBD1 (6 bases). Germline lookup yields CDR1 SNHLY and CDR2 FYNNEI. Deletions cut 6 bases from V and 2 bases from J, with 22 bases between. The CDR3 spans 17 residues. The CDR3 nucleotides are TGTGCCAGCAGGGGATGGACAGAAGAATTAGGAAACTATGGCTACACCTTC. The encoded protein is CASRGWTEELGNYGYTF.

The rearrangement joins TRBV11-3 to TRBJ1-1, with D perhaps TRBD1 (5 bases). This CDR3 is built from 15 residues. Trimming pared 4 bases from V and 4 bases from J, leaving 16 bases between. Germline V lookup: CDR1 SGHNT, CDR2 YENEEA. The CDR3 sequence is CASSSGRSGGTEAFF. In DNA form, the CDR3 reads TGTGCCAGCAGCTCAGGGAGGTCCGGGGGCACTGAAGCTTTCTTT.

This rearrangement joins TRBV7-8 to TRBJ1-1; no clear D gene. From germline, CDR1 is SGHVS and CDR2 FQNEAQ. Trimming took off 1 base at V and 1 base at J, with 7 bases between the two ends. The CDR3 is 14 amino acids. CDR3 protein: CASSLGGENTEAFF. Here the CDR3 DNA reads TGTGCCAGCAGCTTAGGTGGAGAGAACACTGAAGCTTTCTTT.

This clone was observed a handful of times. CDR3: CASSNLGGLSEAFF. CDR3 nucleotide sequence: TGTGCCAGCAGCAACCTAGGCGGACTTTCTGAAGCTTTCTTT. The genes are TRBV7-9 and TRBJ1-1; D unclear. Trimming stripped 5 bases from V and 6 bases from J, with 16 bases between. From germline, CDR1 is SEHNR and CDR2 FQNEAQ (reference sequence). The CDR3 has 14 amino acids.

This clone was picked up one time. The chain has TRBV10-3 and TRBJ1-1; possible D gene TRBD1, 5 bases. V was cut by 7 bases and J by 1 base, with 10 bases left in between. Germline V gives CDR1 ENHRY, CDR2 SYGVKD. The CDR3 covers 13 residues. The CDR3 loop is CAIKGEGNTEAFF. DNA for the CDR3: TGTGCCATCAAAGGGGAGGGGAACACTGAAGCTTTCTTT.

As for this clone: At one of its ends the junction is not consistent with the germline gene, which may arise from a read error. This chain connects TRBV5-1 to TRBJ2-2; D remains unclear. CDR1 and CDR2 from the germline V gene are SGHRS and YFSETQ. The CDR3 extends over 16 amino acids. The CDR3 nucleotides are TGTGCCAGCAGCTCACAGTCGGCCGACAACACCGGGGAGCTGTTTTTT. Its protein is CASSSQSADNTGELFF.

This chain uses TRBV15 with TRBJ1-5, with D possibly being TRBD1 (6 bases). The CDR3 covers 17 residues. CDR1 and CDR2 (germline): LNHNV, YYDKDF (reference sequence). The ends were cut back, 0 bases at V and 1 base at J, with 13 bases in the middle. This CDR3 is CATSRDLRTASNQPQHF. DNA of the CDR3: TGTGCCACCAGCAGAGACCTCCGGACAGCCAGCAATCAGCCCCAGCATTTT.

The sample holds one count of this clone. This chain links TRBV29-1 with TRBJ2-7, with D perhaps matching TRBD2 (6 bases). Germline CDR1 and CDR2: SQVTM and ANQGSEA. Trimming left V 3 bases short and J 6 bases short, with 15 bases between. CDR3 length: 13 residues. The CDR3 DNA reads TGCAGCGTTGAGGCGTCTAGGGAGGCCGAGCAGTACTTC. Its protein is CSVEASREAEQYF.

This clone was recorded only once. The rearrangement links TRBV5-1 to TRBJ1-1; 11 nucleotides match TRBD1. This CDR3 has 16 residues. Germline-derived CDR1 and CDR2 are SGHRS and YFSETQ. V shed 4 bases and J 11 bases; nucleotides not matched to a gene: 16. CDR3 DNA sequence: TGCGCCAGCAGCCATCCGGACAGGGGGCGCGAGTTGGTGGCTTTCTTT. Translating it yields CASSHPDRGRELVAFF. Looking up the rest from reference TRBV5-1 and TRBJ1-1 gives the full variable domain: KAGVTQTPRYLIKTRGQQVTLSCSPISGHRSVSWYQQTPGQGLQFLFEYFSETQRNKGNFPGRFSGRQFSNSRSEMNVSTLELGDSALYLCASSHPDRGRELVAFFGQGTRLTVV.

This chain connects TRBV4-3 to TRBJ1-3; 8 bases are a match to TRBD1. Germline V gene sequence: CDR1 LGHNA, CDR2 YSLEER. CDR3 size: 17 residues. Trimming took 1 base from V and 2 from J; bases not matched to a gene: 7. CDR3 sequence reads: CASSQGLTGAPGNTIYF. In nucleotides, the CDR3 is TGCGCCAGCAGCCAAGGGCTGACAGGGGCCCCTGGAAACACCATATATTTT.

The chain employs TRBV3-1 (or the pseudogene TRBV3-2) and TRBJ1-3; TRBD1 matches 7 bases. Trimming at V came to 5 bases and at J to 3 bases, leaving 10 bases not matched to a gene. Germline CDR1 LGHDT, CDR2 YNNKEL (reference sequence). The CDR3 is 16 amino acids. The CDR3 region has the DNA TGTGCCAGCAGCTACCACAGGGGCCTCGGTGGAAACACCATATATTTT. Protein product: CASSYHRGLGGNTIYF.

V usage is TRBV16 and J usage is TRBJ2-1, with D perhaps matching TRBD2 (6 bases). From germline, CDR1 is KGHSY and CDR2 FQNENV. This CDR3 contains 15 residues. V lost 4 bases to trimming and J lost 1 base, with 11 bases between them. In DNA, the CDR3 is TGTGCCAGCAGCCCTGACGGGGGATCCTACAATGAGCAGTTCTTC. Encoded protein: CASSPDGGSYNEQFF.

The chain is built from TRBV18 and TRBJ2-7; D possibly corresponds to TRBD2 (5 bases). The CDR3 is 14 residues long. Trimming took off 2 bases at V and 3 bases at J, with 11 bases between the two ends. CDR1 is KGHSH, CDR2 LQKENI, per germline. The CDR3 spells CASSPGSLDYEQYF. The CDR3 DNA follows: TGTGCCAGCTCACCAGGGAGTTTAGACTACGAGCAGTACTTC.

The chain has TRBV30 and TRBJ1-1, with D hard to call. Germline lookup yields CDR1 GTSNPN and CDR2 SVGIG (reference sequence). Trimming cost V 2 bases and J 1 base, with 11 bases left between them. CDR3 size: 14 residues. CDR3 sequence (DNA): TGTGCCTGGAGTTCCCTCTCTCGGAACACTGAAGCTTTCTTT. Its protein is CAWSSLSRNTEAFF.